This is a list of T cell receptor beta chains from one sample in a study of blood T cell repertoires in COVID-19. Here immunoSEQ multiplex PCR was the method, and the copy in TCRdb shows in-frame clones only, minus some. The sample includes some 360,000 clones, approximately 89% of them seen just once. Sequencing was performed on peripheral blood. The receptors originated from a woman aged 55-70 years with COVID-19, enrolled during active disease. Both conserved end residues are part of each CDR3. A D gene is named only where the DNA matches it firmly. Some rows have no size entry. The others give once, few or many, or a class for an expanded clone.

v_gene	d_gene	abundance	j_gene	CDR3aa	CDR3nt
TRBV24-1	TRBD1	NA	TRBJ2-5	CATSDTRQGLQETQYF	TGTGCCACCAGTGATACCAGACAGGGCCTACAAGAGACCCAGTACTTC
TRBV5-1	NA	NA	TRBJ1-5	CASSLEENQPQHF	TGCGCCAGCAGCTTAGAGGAAAATCAGCCCCAGCATTTT
TRBV14	NA	NA	TRBJ1-2	CASSQSSVYGYTF	TGTGCCAGCAGCCAATCCAGCGTCTATGGCTACACCTTC
TRBV4-2	NA	NA	TRBJ1-2	CASSQDPQSQNYGYTF	TGTGCCAGCAGCCAAGATCCACAGTCTCAAAACTATGGCTACACCTTC
TRBV19	TRBD1	NA	TRBJ1-2	CAGPLQGEDYGYTF	TGTGCCGGCCCTTTGCAGGGGGAAGACTATGGCTACACCTTC
TRBV11-1	NA	NA	TRBJ2-1	CASTQNLYNEQFF	TGTGCCAGCACCCAGAACCTCTACAATGAGCAGTTCTTC
TRBV7-8	TRBD2	NA	TRBJ2-3	CASSDSGVTDTQYF	TGTGCCAGCAGTGATAGCGGGGTCACAGATACGCAGTATTTT
TRBV7-9	NA	NA	TRBJ2-1	CAALGGYNEQFF	TGTGCCGCCCTAGGAGGGTACAATGAGCAGTTCTTC
TRBV9	NA	once	TRBJ2-1	CASSEEGGRRQFF	TGTGCCAGCAGCGAGGAGGGGGGGCGAAGGCAGTTCTTC
TRBV7-9	TRBD1	once	TRBJ2-7	CASSRGQTYEQYF	TGTGCCAGCAGCCGGGGACAGACCTACGAGCAGTACTTC
TRBV7-9	NA	NA	TRBJ1-6	CASSLGLSGADSPLHF	TGTGCCAGCAGCTTAGGCCTCAGTGGGGCGGATTCACCCCTCCACTTT
TRBV28	NA	few	TRBJ2-7	CASKAGAIGYEQYF	TGTGCCAGCAAGGCGGGGGCGATCGGGTACGAGCAGTACTTC
TRBV5-1	NA	once	TRBJ1-1	CASTIGGWNTEAFF	TGCGCCAGCACCATTGGAGGCTGGAACACTGAAGCTTTCTTT
TRBV5-1	NA	NA	TRBJ2-2	CASSLAQGNTGELFF	TGCGCCAGCAGCTTGGCTCAGGGTAACACCGGGGAGCTGTTTTTT
TRBV6-5	NA	NA	TRBJ1-1	CASSYSFPLSTEAFF	TGTGCCAGCAGTTACTCGTTTCCCCTTTCCACTGAAGCTTTCTTT
TRBV6-6	NA	once	TRBJ1-5	CASSLDGTPLAQPQHF	TGTGCCAGCAGTTTAGACGGGACACCCTTGGCCCAGCCCCAGCATTTT
TRBV5-4	NA	NA	TRBJ1-1	CASSLGQIEAFF	TGTGCCAGCAGCTTGGGTCAGATTGAAGCTTTCTTT
TRBV9	NA	NA	TRBJ2-1	CASSVDPAAASYNEQFF	TGTGCCAGCAGCGTAGACCCAGCGGCTGCCTCCTACAATGAGCAGTTCTTC
TRBV27	NA	NA	TRBJ2-1	CASSDQGSYNEQFF	TGTGCCAGCAGTGACCAGGGGTCCTACAATGAGCAGTTCTTC
TRBV9	NA	NA	TRBJ1-4	CASSERGGIVEKLFF	TGTGCCAGCAGCGAGCGGGGGGGCATCGTTGAAAAACTGTTTTTT